This TCR beta chain appears in the sequencing data of a study of CD8+ T cells in alopecia areata. Whole-study results and caveats: Across lesional scalp, and particularly alopecia totalis/universalis, clonality surpassed that of normal scalp.

With 5 bases removed from V and 7 bases from J, the gap between germline ends came to 9 bases. Germline CDR1 is MNHNY and CDR2 is SVGAGI (reference sequence). The CDR3 extends over 11 amino acids. A few counts support this clone. Antigen: not known. RNA, once extracted, was reverse transcribed into cDNA for use as the sequencing template. Data came from immunoSEQ multiplex PCR; TCRdb stores just in-frame clones and leaves some out. This sample has under 150,000 clones; around 45% occur once, and the top ten carry under 12%. Punch biopsies of lesional scalp, plus peripheral blood, were taken from alopecia areata patients.

The sequencing sample was made of NKG2D-low CD8+ T cells sorted from blood. The chain recombines TRBV6-6 with TRBJ2-7; TRBD1 is a possible D gene (6 bases). The clonotype comes from a human donor with alopecia areata. The CDR3, as DNA: TGTGCCAGCAGTGGAGGACAGGAGCAGTACTTC. It codes for CASSGGQEQYF.